This entry lists 10 T cell receptor beta chains sequenced from one sample in a study of CD8 T cells in Susac syndrome. With random hexamers, reverse transcription was performed on about 0.5 to 1 ug of RNA. TCRdb itself ran the immunoSEQ multiplex PCR reads through MiXCR, one entry per CDR3 protein. This sample yields some 120,000 distinct CDR3 sequences, of which around 96% are seen a single time; around 0.12% belongs to the top ten. Material for sequencing was CD4+ T cells from PBMCs. These receptors were obtained from a human donor in good health.

This chain connects TRBV5-6 to TRBJ2-7; 7 bases match TRBD2. V was clipped by 0 bases and J by 9 bases; unmatched bases: 12. The CDR3 runs 15 residues. CDR1 SGHDT and CDR2 YYEEEE come from the germline V gene. CDR3 sequence: CASSLERGAWPGQYF. For the CDR3, the DNA is TGTGCCAGCAGCTTGGAGCGGGGAGCCTGGCCGGGGCAGTACTTC.

V is TRBV2 and J is TRBJ2-3, with a tentative D call TRBD2 (6 bases). V was cut by 4 bases and J by 4 bases, with 9 bases left in between. CDR3 size: 13 residues. Germline CDR1 and CDR2: SNHLY and FYNNEI. Here the CDR3 DNA reads TGTGCCAGCAGTGCCTCGGGGGCAGATACGCAGTATTTT. This translates into CASSASGADTQYF.

This chain joins TRBV7-2 and TRBJ1-4; D possibly corresponds to TRBD1 (6 bases). Trimming left V 5 bases short and J 8 bases short, with 15 bases between. Germline CDR1 reads SGHTA; CDR2 reads FQGNSA. The CDR3 totals 14 residues. CDR3 DNA: TGTGCCAGCAGCCCACCAGGGGTACGGGAAAAACTGTTTTTT. Protein: CASSPPGVREKLFF.

The chain has TRBV29-1 and TRBJ2-2; D is undetermined. CDR3 size: 14 residues. CDR1 SQVTM and CDR2 ANQGSEA come from the germline V gene. V was cut by 4 bases and J by 3 bases, with 12 bases left in between. CDR3 DNA sequence: TGCAGCGTTGTGACGTCGTTGTACACCGGGGAGCTGTTTTTT. Protein product: CSVVTSLYTGELFF.

The CDR3 loop reads CASSQTGDEQFF. The CDR3 DNA follows: TGTGCCAGCAGCCAAACGGGTGATGAGCAGTTCTTC. The J gene is TRBJ2-1, the V gene TRBV7-9; no firm D call. The CDR3 covers 12 residues. CDR1 and CDR2 (germline): SEHNR, FQNEAQ (reference sequence). V was trimmed by 5 bases and J by 8 bases, leaving 10 bases between them.

The chain has TRBV30 and TRBJ1-2, with 8 bases lining up with TRBD1. J gave up 4 bases and V 7 bases, and 8 bases lay outside the gene matches. This CDR3 is built from 13 residues. CDR1 and CDR2 (germline): GTSNPN, SVGIG (reference sequence). CDR3 DNA: TGTGCCTCTCGGACAGGGTTACGCTATGGCTACACCTTC. Protein product: CASRTGLRYGYTF.

CDR3 sequence reads: CASIPTGPGTQTGELFF. CDR3 coding DNA: TGTGCCAGCATCCCTACCGGACCTGGGACACAAACCGGGGAGCTGTTTTTT. The chain recombines TRBV5-4 with TRBJ2-2; weak D call: TRBD1 (6 bases). V lost 6 bases and J 5 bases, leaving 23 bases between the germline ends. This CDR3 has 17 residues. CDR1 and CDR2 from the germline V gene are SGHNT and YYREEE (reference sequence).

The chain has TRBV28 and TRBJ2-3; possibly TRBD1 for D (5 bases). There are 14 residues in the CDR3. Trimming stripped 6 bases from V and 2 bases from J, with 12 bases between. The germline gives CDR1 MDHEN, CDR2 SYDVKM. In DNA, the CDR3 is TGTGCCAGCAGACGTGGACACAACACAGATACGCAGTATTTT. This encodes CASRRGHNTDTQYF.

CDR3 sequence: CASSSGQANYGYTF. The CDR3, as DNA: TGCGCCAGCAGCTCGGGCCAAGCTAACTATGGCTACACCTTC. The V call is TRBV5-1, the J call TRBJ1-2; D is undetermined. Per the germline V gene, CDR1 is SGHRS and CDR2 is YFSETQ. Trimming took off 3 bases at V and 0 bases at J, with 9 bases between the two ends. This CDR3 comprises 14 residues.

This clonotype has only one observation. CDR3 nucleotides: TGTGCCAGCAGCCAAGAACAGATAGGGGGCCGGTACGAGCAGTACTTC. Amino acid sequence: CASSQEQIGGRYEQYF. V and J are TRBV3-1 and TRBJ2-7, with 7 nucleotides matching TRBD1. The germline V gene has CDR1 LGHDT and CDR2 YNNKEL (reference sequence). This CDR3 has 16 residues. J gave up 4 bases and V 0 bases, and 9 bases lay outside the gene matches.